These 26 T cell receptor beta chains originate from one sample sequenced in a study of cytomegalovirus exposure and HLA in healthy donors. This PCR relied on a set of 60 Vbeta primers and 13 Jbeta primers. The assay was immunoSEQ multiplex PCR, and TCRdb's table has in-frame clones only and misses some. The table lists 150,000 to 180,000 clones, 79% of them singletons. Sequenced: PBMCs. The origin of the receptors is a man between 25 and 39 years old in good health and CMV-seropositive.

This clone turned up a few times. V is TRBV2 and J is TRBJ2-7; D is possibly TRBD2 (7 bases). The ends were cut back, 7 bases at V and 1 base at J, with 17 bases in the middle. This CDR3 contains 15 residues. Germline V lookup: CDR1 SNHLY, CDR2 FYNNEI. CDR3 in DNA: TGTGCCAGCAAGGATGGGAGGGGGGCTTCCTACGAGCAGTACTTC. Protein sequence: CASKDGRGASYEQYF. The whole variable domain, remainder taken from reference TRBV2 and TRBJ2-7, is EPEVTQTPSHQVTQMGQEVILRCVPISNHLYFYWYRQILGQKVEFLVSFYNNEISEKSEIFDDQFSVERPDGSNFTLKIRSTKLEDSAMYFCASKDGRGASYEQYFGPGTRLTVT.

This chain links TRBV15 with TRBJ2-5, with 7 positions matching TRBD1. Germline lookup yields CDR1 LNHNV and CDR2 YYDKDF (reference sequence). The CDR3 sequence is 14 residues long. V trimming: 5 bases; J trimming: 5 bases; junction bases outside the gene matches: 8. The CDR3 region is CATSGGQSGETQYF. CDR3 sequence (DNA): TGTGCCACCAGCGGGGGACAGTCCGGTGAGACCCAGTACTTC.

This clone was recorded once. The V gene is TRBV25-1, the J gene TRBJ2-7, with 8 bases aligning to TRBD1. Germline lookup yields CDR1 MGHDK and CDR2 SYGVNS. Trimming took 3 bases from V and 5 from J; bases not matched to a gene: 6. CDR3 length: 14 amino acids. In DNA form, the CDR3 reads TGTGCCAGCAGTGACGGACAGGGTCGACACGAGCAGTACTTC. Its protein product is CASSDGQGRHEQYF.

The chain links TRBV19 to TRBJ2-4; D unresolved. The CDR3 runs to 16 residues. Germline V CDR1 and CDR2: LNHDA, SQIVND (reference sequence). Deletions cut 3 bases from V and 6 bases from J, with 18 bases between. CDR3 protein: CASSIAPSSGGNIQYF. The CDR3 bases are TGTGCCAGTAGTATCGCGCCCTCGTCAGGTGGAAACATTCAGTACTTC. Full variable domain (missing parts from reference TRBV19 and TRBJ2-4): DGGITQSPKYLFRKEGQNVTLSCEQNLNHDAMYWYRQDPGQGLRLIYYSQIVNDFQKGDIAEGYSVSREKKESFPLTVTSAQKNPTAFYLCASSIAPSSGGNIQYFGAGTRLSVL.

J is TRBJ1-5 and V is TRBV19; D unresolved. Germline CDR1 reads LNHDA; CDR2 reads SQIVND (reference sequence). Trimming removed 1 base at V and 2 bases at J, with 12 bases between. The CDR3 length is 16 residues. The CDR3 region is CASSIGDSGGNQPQHF. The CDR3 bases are TGTGCCAGTAGTATAGGAGACTCGGGAGGCAATCAGCCCCAGCATTTT.

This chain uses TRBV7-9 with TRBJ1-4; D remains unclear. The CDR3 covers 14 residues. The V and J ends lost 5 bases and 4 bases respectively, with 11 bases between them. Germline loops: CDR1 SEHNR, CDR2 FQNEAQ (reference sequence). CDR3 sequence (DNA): TGTGCCAGCAGCGGCATCCGGGATAATGAAAAACTGTTTTTT. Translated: CASSGIRDNEKLFF.

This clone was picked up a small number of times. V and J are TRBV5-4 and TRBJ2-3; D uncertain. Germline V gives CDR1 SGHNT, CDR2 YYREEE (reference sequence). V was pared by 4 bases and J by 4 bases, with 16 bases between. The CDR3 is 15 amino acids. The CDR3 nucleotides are TGTGCCAGCAGCCCCGAACTGAACCTGCCAGATACGCAGTATTTT. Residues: CASSPELNLPDTQYF.

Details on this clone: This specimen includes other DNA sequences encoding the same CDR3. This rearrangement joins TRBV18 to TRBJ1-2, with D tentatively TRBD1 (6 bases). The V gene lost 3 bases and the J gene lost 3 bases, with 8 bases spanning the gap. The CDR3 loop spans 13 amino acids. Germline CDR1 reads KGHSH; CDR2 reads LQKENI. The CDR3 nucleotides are TGTGCCAGCTCACCGGACAGAGACTATGGCTACACCTTC. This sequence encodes CASSPDRDYGYTF.

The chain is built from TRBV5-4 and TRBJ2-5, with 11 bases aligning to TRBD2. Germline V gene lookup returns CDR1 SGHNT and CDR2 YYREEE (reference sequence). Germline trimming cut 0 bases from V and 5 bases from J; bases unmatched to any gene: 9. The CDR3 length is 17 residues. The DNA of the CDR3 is TGTGCCAGCAGCTTGGCCCTAGCGGGGGGACCCTCGGAGACCCAGTACTTC. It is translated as CASSLALAGGPSETQYF.

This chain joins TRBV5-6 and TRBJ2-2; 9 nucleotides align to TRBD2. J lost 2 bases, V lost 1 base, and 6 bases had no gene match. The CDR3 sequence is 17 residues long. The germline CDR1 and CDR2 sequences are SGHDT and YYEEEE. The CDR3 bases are TGTGCCAGCAGCTTGTTTACTAGCGGGCTTAACACCGGGGAGCTGTTTTTT. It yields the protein CASSLFTSGLNTGELFF.

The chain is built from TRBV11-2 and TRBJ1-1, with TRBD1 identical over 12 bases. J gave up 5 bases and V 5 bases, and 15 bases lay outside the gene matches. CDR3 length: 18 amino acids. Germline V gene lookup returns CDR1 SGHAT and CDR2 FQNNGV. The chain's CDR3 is CASSTLRDRGHRGTEAFF. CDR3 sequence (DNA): TGTGCCAGCAGCACCCTGAGGGACAGGGGGCATCGAGGGACTGAAGCTTTCTTT. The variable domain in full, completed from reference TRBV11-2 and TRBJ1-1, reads EAGVAQSPRYKIIEKRQSVAFWCNPISGHATLYWYQQILGQGPKLLIQFQNNGVVDDSQLPKDRFSAERLKGVDSTLKIQPAKLEDSAVYLCASSTLRDRGHRGTEAFFGQGTRLTVV.

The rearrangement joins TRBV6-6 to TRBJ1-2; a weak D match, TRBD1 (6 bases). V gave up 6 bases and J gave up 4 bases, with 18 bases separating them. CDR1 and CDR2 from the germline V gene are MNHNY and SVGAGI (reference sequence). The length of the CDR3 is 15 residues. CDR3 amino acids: CASRGDIRFSYGYTF. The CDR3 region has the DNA TGTGCCAGCAGAGGGGACATCCGATTTTCCTATGGCTACACCTTC.

CDR3 loop: CASMRRSNYEQYF. The CDR3 bases are TGTGCCAGCATGAGGCGATCTAACTACGAGCAGTACTTC. The chain links TRBV28 to TRBJ2-7; no definite D call. This CDR3 comprises 13 residues. Germline values: CDR1 MDHEN, CDR2 SYDVKM. The germline V and J ends were trimmed by 7 bases and 3 bases, with 13 bases remaining between them.

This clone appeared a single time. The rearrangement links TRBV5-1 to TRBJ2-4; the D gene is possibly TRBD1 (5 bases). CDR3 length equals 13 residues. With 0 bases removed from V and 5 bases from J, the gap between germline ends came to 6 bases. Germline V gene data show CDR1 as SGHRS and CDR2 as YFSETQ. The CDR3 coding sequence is TGCGCCAGCAGCTTGGAAGGGGAAAACATTCAGTACTTC. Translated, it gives CASSLEGENIQYF.

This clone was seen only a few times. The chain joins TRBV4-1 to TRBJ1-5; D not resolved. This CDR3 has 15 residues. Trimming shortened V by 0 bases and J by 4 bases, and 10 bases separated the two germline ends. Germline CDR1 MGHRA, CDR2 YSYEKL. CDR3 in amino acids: CASSQDVARNQPQHF. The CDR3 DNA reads TGCGCCAGCAGCCAAGATGTGGCACGAAATCAGCCCCAGCATTTT.

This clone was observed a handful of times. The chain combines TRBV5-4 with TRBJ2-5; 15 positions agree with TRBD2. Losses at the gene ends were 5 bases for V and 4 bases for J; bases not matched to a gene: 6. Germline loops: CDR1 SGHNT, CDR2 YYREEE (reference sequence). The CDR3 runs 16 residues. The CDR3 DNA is TGTGCCAGCAGTCTACCGGGACTAGCGGGGGGAGAGACCCAGTACTTC. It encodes CASSLPGLAGGETQYF.

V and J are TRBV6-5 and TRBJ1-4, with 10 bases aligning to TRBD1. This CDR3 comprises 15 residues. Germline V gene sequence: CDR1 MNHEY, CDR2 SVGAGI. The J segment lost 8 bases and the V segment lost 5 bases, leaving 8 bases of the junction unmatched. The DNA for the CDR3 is TGTGCCAGCAGTACCCCCGGGACAGGGGAGGAAAAACTGTTTTTT. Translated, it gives CASSTPGTGEEKLFF.

DNA for the CDR3: TGTGCCAGCAGTGAGGGACAGCATGGGTCACCCCTCCACTTT. It encodes CASSEGQHGSPLHF. This chain links TRBV6-1 with TRBJ1-6, with 7 positions matching TRBD1. The CDR3 contains 14 residues. CDR1 MNHNS and CDR2 SASEGT come from the germline V gene. V lost 3 bases and J lost 10; bases outside the gene matches: 6.

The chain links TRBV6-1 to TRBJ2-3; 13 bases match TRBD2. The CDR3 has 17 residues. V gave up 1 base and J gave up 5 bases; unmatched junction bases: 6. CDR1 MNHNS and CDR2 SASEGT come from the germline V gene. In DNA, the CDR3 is TGTGCCAGCAGTGAAGTCCCGAGACTAGCGGGGGGAGATACGCAGTATTTT. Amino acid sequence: CASSEVPRLAGGDTQYF.

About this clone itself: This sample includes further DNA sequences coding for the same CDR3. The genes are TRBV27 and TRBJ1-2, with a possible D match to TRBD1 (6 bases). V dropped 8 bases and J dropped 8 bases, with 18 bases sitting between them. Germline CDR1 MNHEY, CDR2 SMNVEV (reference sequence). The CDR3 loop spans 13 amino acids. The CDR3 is CASSAGALRGYTF. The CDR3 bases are TGTGCCAGCTCAGCGGGGGCTCTTCGAGGCTACACCTTC.

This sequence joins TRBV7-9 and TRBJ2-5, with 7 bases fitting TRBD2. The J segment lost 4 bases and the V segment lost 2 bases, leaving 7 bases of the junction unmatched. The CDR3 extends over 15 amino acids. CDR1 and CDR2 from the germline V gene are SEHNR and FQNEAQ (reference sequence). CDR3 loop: CASSLLMGGVETQYF. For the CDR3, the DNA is TGTGCCAGCAGCTTACTGATGGGGGGGGTAGAGACCCAGTACTTC.

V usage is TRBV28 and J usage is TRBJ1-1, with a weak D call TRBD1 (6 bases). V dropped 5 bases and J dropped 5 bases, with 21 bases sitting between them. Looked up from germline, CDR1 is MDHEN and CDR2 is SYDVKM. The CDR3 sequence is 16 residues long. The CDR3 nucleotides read TGTGCCAGCAGTGGCTCCCCCGGAACAGGGTGGACTGAAGCTTTCTTT. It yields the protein CASSGSPGTGWTEAFF.

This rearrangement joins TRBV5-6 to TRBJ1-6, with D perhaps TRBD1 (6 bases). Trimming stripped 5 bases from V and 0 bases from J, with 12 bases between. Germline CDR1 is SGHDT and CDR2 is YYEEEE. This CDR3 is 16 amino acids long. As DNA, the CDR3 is TGTGCCAGCAGTCTACTACAGGGCTCCTATAATTCACCCCTCCACTTT. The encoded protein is CASSLLQGSYNSPLHF.

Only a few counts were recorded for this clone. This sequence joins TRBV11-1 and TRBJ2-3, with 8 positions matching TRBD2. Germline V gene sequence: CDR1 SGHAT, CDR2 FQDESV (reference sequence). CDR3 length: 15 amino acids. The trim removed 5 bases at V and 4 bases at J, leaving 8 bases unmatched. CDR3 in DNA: TGTGCCAGCAGCCGCTCGGGGGGGCCCCCAGATACGCAGTATTTT. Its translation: CASSRSGGPPDTQYF.

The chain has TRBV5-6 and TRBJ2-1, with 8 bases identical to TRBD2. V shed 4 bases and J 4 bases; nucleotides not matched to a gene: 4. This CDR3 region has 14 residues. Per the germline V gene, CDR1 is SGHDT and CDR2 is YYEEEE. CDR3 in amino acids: CASSSSGVYNEQFF. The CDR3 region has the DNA TGTGCCAGCAGCAGTAGCGGGGTATACAATGAGCAGTTCTTC.

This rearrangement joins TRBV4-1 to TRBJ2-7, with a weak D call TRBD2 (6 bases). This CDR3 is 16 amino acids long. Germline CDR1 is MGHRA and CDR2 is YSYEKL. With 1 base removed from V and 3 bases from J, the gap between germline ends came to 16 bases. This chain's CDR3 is CASSQGQGGPNYEQYF. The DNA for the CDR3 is TGCGCCAGCAGCCAAGGTCAAGGAGGGCCCAACTACGAGCAGTACTTC.